The 17 T cell receptor beta chains presented below share a single source sample, sequenced in a study of blood T cell repertoires in COVID-19 (dated by TCRdb to the early 2020s). The receptor library was made with the immunoSEQ multiplex PCR assay. TCRdb provides this immuneACCESS table in a form limited to in-frame rearrangements. Some clones are lacking; in checked studies, under half of them reflect an unresolved V gene, and why the rest are absent is not known. Present in this sample are fewer than 150,000 clones, roughly 80% of which were seen just once. In total, the top ten clones hold less than 9.5% of the sample. The sample taken for sequencing was peripheral blood. The receptors come from a human donor in a cohort sampled during active COVID-19.

In its sample, this clone was seen a few times. The rearrangement joins TRBV29-1 to TRBJ2-3; D perhaps matches TRBD2 (6 bases). This CDR3 is 13 amino acids long. V dropped 3 bases and J dropped 6 bases, with 13 bases sitting between them. Germline CDR1 reads SQVTM; CDR2 reads ANQGSEA. CDR3 nucleotides: TGCAGCGTTGATCTGATGAGCGGGGATACGCAGTATTTT. Its translation: CSVDLMSGDTQYF.

V usage is TRBV3-1 (or the pseudogene TRBV3-2) and J usage is TRBJ2-7; 8 bases agree with TRBD1. Germline V gene sequence: CDR1 LGHDT, CDR2 YNNKEL (reference sequence). This CDR3 region has 15 residues. V shed 4 bases and J 5 bases; nucleotides not matched to a gene: 10. The CDR3 here is CASSPRGQGVHEQYF. The CDR3 nucleotides are TGTGCCAGCAGCCCCCGTGGACAGGGAGTCCACGAGCAGTACTTC.

About this clone: One junction end does not reproduce the germline sequence, and a read error may be involved. The CDR3 sequence is CASSVAPLAGAYGQYF. Written as DNA, the CDR3 is TGTGCCAGCAGCGTTGCCCCTCTAGCGGGGGCTTACGGGCAGTACTTC. This chain uses TRBV7-2 with TRBJ2-7, with 10 bases fitting TRBD2. The CDR3 extends over 16 amino acids. CDR1 and CDR2 from the germline V gene are SGHTA and FQGNSA.

The V and J genes are TRBV5-1 and TRBJ1-1; tentative D call: TRBD1 (5 bases). Trimming cost V 4 bases and J 4 bases, with 11 bases left between them. Germline V gene lookup returns CDR1 SGHRS and CDR2 YFSETQ. The CDR3 is 13 residues long. In nucleotides, the CDR3 is TGCGCCAGCAGCGACCAGGGTCTCACTGAAGCTTTCTTT. Amino acid sequence: CASSDQGLTEAFF.

The V call is TRBV7-6, the J call TRBJ1-2; 9 bases line up with TRBD1. Germline loops: CDR1 SGHVS, CDR2 FNYEAQ. The CDR3 is 16 amino acids. V was clipped by 6 bases and J by 2 bases; unmatched bases: 10. CDR3 loop: CASSLEPGTGNYGYTF. The DNA for the CDR3 is TGTGCCAGCAGTTTGGAACCCGGGACAGGGAACTATGGCTACACCTTC. Full variable domain (rest looked up from reference TRBV7-6 and TRBJ1-2): GAGVSQSPRYKVTKRGQDVALRCDPISGHVSLYWYRQALGQGPEFLTYFNYEAQQDKSGLPNDRFSAERPEGSISTLTIQRTEQRDSAMYRCASSLEPGTGNYGYTFGSGTRLTVV.

The V call is TRBV5-1, the J call TRBJ1-1; TRBD1 might be the D (5 bases). There are 19 residues in the CDR3. Trimming took off 1 base at V and 0 bases at J, with 22 bases between the two ends. Germline V gives CDR1 SGHRS, CDR2 YFSETQ. The CDR3 DNA sequence: TGCGCCAGCAGCTTGACAACGGGGGGTACCACCCTTATGAACACTGAAGCTTTCTTT. It encodes CASSLTTGGTTLMNTEAFF.

This clone was seen a handful of times. The chain uses TRBV4-2 and TRBJ2-7; 7 bases are a match to TRBD1. V was clipped by 5 bases and J by 7 bases; unmatched bases: 8. The CDR3 is 13 residues long. Germline V gives CDR1 LGHNA, CDR2 YNFKEQ. This CDR3 is CASSERQGTEQYF. The CDR3 nucleotides are TGTGCCAGCAGCGAACGACAGGGCACGGAGCAGTACTTC.

This chain joins TRBV5-1 and TRBJ1-1; 7 bases align to TRBD1. With V trimmed by 4 bases and J by 0 bases, 9 bases remained unmatched. The germline V gene encodes CDR1 SGHRS and CDR2 YFSETQ. The CDR3 has 16 amino acids. The CDR3 sequence: CASSPNTGVMNTEAFF. In nucleotides, the CDR3 is TGCGCCAGCAGCCCAAACACAGGGGTCATGAACACTGAAGCTTTCTTT.

This rearrangement joins TRBV3-1 (or the pseudogene TRBV3-2) to TRBJ1-4; 12 positions match TRBD1. Germline values: CDR1 LGHDT, CDR2 YNNKEL (reference sequence). Losses at the gene ends were 0 bases for V and 10 bases for J; bases not matched to a gene: 6. The CDR3 runs to 16 residues. DNA of the CDR3: TGTGCCAGCAGCCAAGACCGGGACAGGGGGCCTCGAAAACTGTTTTTT. Translating gives CASSQDRDRGPRKLFF.

The CDR3 spells CASSRTVAGANVLTF. In nucleotides, the CDR3 is TGTGCCAGCAGCCGGACAGTGGCCGGGGCCAACGTCCTGACTTTC. The genes are TRBV14 and TRBJ2-6; weak D call: TRBD1 (6 bases). The germline V gene encodes CDR1 SGHDN and CDR2 FVKESK. Between the trimmed V and J ends, which lost 4 bases and 4 bases, there was a span of 11 bases. The CDR3 is 15 amino acids.

J is TRBJ2-2 and V is TRBV7-3; 9 positions agree with TRBD2. This CDR3 is 16 amino acids long. The V and J ends lost 5 bases and 0 bases, in that order; junction bases with no gene match: 4. Germline CDR1 is SGHTA and CDR2 is FQGTGA. Written as DNA, the CDR3 is TGTGCCAGCAGCACGCGGGGGGGCGCGAACACCGGGGAGCTGTTTTTT. Protein: CASSTRGGANTGELFF.

This chain joins TRBV5-1 and TRBJ2-7; D perhaps matches TRBD1 (8 bases). The length of the CDR3 is 14 residues. Germline CDR1 is SGHRS and CDR2 is YFSETQ. Trimming removed 4 bases at V and 3 bases at J, with 14 bases between. The CDR3 here is CASSPQGGGYEQYF. The CDR3 region has the DNA TGCGCCAGCAGCCCACAGGGGGGGGGCTACGAGCAGTACTTC.

This chain connects TRBV10-3 to TRBJ1-2; 7 nucleotides align to TRBD1. Per the germline V gene, CDR1 is ENHRY and CDR2 is SYGVKD. V was clipped by 9 bases and J by 5 bases; unmatched bases: 15. The CDR3 sequence is 15 residues long. CDR3 bases: TGTGCCATTTCGGGACAGATGAGGGCGGGATATGGCTACACCTTC. It encodes CAISGQMRAGYGYTF.

This chain links TRBV28 with TRBJ1-1; tentatively, D is TRBD1 (6 bases). V lost 0 bases to trimming and J lost 2 bases, with 13 bases between them. The CDR3 extends over 16 amino acids. CDR1 and CDR2 (germline): MDHEN, SYDVKM. CDR3 coding DNA: TGTGCCAGCAGTTTATGGGGTAGGGACACCAACACTGAAGCTTTCTTT. This codes for CASSLWGRDTNTEAFF.

The chain couples TRBV5-1 to TRBJ2-3; D may be TRBD2 (7 bases). This CDR3 spans 15 amino acids. The V gene's germline CDR1 is SGHRS and CDR2 YFSETQ. With 2 bases removed from V and 4 bases from J, the gap between germline ends came to 14 bases. The CDR3 is CASSLPGGDSDTQYF. DNA of the CDR3: TGCGCCAGCAGCTTACCGGGGGGCGACTCAGATACGCAGTATTTT.

The CDR3 DNA reads TGCGCCAGCCCTAGTCTACAAGGGGGCGATCAGCCCCAGCATTTT. It encodes CASPSLQGGDQPQHF. The rearrangement links TRBV5-1 to TRBJ1-5; 7 positions agree with TRBD1. V dropped 7 bases and J dropped 5; count of bases not matched to a gene: 12. The CDR3 totals 15 residues. The V gene's germline CDR1 is SGHRS and CDR2 YFSETQ.

CDR3 coding DNA: TGCGCCAGCAGCCGGAACGGGGAAGCTTTCTTT. This translates into CASSRNGEAFF. This chain joins TRBV4-1 and TRBJ1-1; no clear D gene. Trimming took 4 bases from V and 8 from J, leaving 8 bases between them. The germline CDR1 and CDR2 sequences are MGHRA and YSYEKL. The CDR3 consists of 11 residues.